Detailed here is one TCR beta chain. Its antigen specificity is not known. Base qualities are missing; no much larger clone stands one base away. In the prospective study, participants were about 18 to 100 years old, resided in about two dozen geographic areas of the United States, and were enrolled through a virtual design. In the prospective study, participants were assigned to cohorts based on the clinical history participants reported in a screening survey and a study questionnaire. Mobile phlebotomists in the prospective study collected whole blood, serum and a nasopharyngeal or oropharyngeal swab from every participant. Prospective study participants could optionally give additional blood draws and questionnaires over an approximately 2-month period. Before DNA extraction, blood samples from the prospective study were shipped at room temperature or frozen. V loses 4 bases of germline sequence and J loses 1 base, and the interval between the two ends is 6 bases. Reading the germline V gene gives CDR1 SGHRS and CDR2 YFSETQ. From the cysteine through the phenylalanine, the CDR3 covers 13 amino acids. The retained sequence is limited to the CDR3, 39 bases, with the frame set at the first base.

The data stem from a study of blood T cell repertoires in COVID-19 (dated by TCRdb to 2018 to 2020). About the study as a whole: Recovered participants in ImmuneRACE Cohort 3 were defined as having two consecutive negative NP/OP PCR tests, clearance from a healthcare professional, or resolution of symptoms. Where available, HLA class I and class II types were obtained from metadata supplied by the sample provider rather than from assay-based typing. Collaborator samples came from the United States, Italy and Spain and covered acute and convalescent phases of COVID-19. Subjects who had been exposed to COVID-19, were actively infected with it, or had recovered from it provided the deeply sampled blood TCRbeta repertoires that made up the dataset. Samples were obtained from the ongoing ImmuneRACE study (first 160 participants) and from over a thousand subjects provided by 6 global collaborators. A freely available public database, intended as a resource for researchers studying the immune response to SARS-CoV-2, is where the repertoires were released. The prospective study material was composed of cDNA or gDNA derived from T cells, B-cell-depleted T cells, or PBMCs. The sample metadata nearly always contained a de-identified subject ID, COVID-19 status, age in years and sex. The paper's findings and limits, for the study overall: How much clinical and demographic metadata was included differed by source and by participant, and the metadata was provided uncurated.

TCRbeta CDR3 regions were amplified from genomic DNA using the immunoSEQ Assay, a bias-controlled multiplex PCR. On the authors' methods: The number of nucleated cells in each sample was estimated from the amplification of reference gene primers within the assay. To quantify the absolute abundance of each unique TCRbeta CDR3 rearrangement, sequence reads were collapsed and filtered. For each sample, productive Simpson clonality was calculated by taking the square root of Simpson's diversity index across productive rearrangements. Drawn from immuneACCESS, this table holds only the in-frame rearrangements with V and J called that TCRdb kept. Clones are partly lost; checked studies trace under half to an unresolved V gene and leave the rest unexplained. The V and J calls and the clone size are those of that table, but D and trimming were determined from the DNA. The sample table lists about 400,000 clones, about 87% of them with a count of one. The ten largest clones add up to approximately 1.8% of the sample.

The source of this sequence is a middle-aged man in a cohort exposed to, infected with or recovered from COVID-19 (not recorded which). The chain is made from TRBV5-1 and TRBJ1-3; the D gene cannot be resolved reliably. Sequenced: PBMCs or T cells enriched from blood (not recorded which). The CDR3 protein sequence reads: CASSAGSGNTIYF. The DNA reads as follows: TGCGCCAGCAGCGCGGGGTCTGGAAACACCATATATTTT.